These 5 T cell receptor beta chains were sequenced from one sample in a study of shared clonotypes between healthy human individuals. Profiling relied on immunoSEQ multiplex PCR, and the TCRdb table lists in-frame clones only, not all of them. The sample carries about 190,000 clones, 66% recorded once. Sequencing was performed on memory CD4+ T cells sorted from blood. Subset of the sample: CD45RA-negative fraction. The receptors originated from a man younger than 45 in good health.

V is TRBV5-4 and J is TRBJ2-3; 11 bases line up with TRBD2. Germline V gene sequence: CDR1 SGHNT, CDR2 YYREEE (reference sequence). Trimming at V came to 1 base and at J to 4 bases, leaving 2 bases not matched to a gene. The length of the CDR3 is 15 residues. The CDR3 loop reads CASSLTSGRSDTQYF. The CDR3 DNA follows: TGTGCCAGCAGCTTGACTAGCGGGAGATCAGATACGCAGTATTTT.

The chain employs TRBV28 and TRBJ2-7; D perhaps matches TRBD2 (6 bases). V lost 6 bases, J lost 2 bases, and 17 bases lay in between. This CDR3 has 15 amino acids. Germline assignment: CDR1 MDHEN and CDR2 SYDVKM. The CDR3 protein is CASSLEGRRTYEQYF. The DNA of the CDR3 is TGTGCCAGCAGCCTGGAGGGGCGGAGAACCTACGAGCAGTACTTC.

This chain uses TRBV6-5 with TRBJ2-2; D uncertain. The CDR3 loop spans 15 amino acids. The germline CDR1 and CDR2 sequences are MNHEY and SVGAGI. Trimming left V 0 bases short and J 0 bases short, with 5 bases between. CDR3 bases: TGTGCCAGCAGTTACTCCTTCTCGAACACCGGGGAGCTGTTTTTT. Translating gives CASSYSFSNTGELFF.

This chain links TRBV7-8 with TRBJ2-5, with 7 bases that match TRBD2. The J segment lost 4 bases and the V segment lost 2 bases, leaving 4 bases of the junction unmatched. This CDR3 contains 14 residues. CDR1 is SGHVS and CDR2 is FQNEAQ in the germline V gene. The CDR3 loop reads CASSLLPGGETQYF. CDR3 in DNA: TGTGCCAGCAGCTTACTTCCGGGGGGAGAGACCCAGTACTTC.

This clone has only a few counts. The chain carries TRBV7-6 and TRBJ2-1; no reliable D call. Germline loops: CDR1 SGHVS, CDR2 FNYEAQ. The CDR3 loop spans 13 amino acids. Trimming left V 5 bases short and J 5 bases short, with 10 bases between. The CDR3 DNA follows: TGTGCCAGCAGCGCGGACCAAAACAATGAGCAGTTCTTC. Its translation is CASSADQNNEQFF.